This note documents a single T cell receptor (beta chain) sequence. Enrollment of patients from Seattle took place during active infection, with longitudinal follow-up. Authors' data handling: Reference gene primer amplification gave nucleated cell count estimates. Sequenced by immunoSEQ multiplex PCR; TCRdb stores in-frame clones only, minus some. V and J calls and clone size follow that table, whereas D and trimming were derived from the DNA. This sample has about 170,000 clones, with roughly 81% found just once. These data belong to a study of blood T cell repertoires in COVID-19. At the level of the study: The cDNA or gDNA used as material had been derived from T cells, B-cell-depleted T cells, or PBMCs.

Germline V gene lookup returns CDR1 MNHEY and CDR2 SVGAGI. The V segment lost 7 bases and the J segment 3 bases; nucleotides outside the gene matches: 11. The CDR3 runs 15 residues. This clonotype was obtained from a woman over 75 with COVID-19, enrolled during active disease. The V call is TRBV6-5, the J call TRBJ2-7; 8 positions match TRBD1. Specimen: peripheral blood. The CDR3 DNA is TGTGCCAGCACTTTTGGACAGGGAGTTATCTACGAGCAGTACTTC. Translated, it gives CASTFGQGVIYEQYF.